The 32 T cell receptor beta chains listed next were all sequenced from one sample in a study of T cells in Graves' hyperthyroidism and ophthalmopathy. Amplified TCR beta CDR3 regions derived from RNA transcripts. In the first-round RT-PCR of the TCR CDR3, the HTBI primer set was used. One entry per CDR3 protein, called by TCRdb with MiXCR from the multiplex PCR reads. The data contain 300,000 to 450,000 distinct CDR3 sequences, 20% to 25% of them seen just once; the ten biggest clones take up around four fifths. Sequenced: blood. The receptors shown here come from a man aged 50 or older with Graves' hyperthyroidism.

This chain connects TRBV5-1 to TRBJ2-7, with TRBD1 matching over 7 bases. Germline CDR1 and CDR2: SGHRS and YFSETQ. The CDR3 has 14 amino acids. The junction had 6 bases not matched to a gene; V was cut back by 0 bases and J by 6 bases. The CDR3 sequence: CASSLGQGTREQYF. CDR3 nucleotide sequence: TGCGCCAGCAGCTTGGGACAGGGTACCCGCGAGCAGTACTTC.

This clonotype was counted ten times or more. The chain carries TRBV27 and TRBJ2-3, with D perhaps given as TRBD1 or TRBD2 (6 bases each). CDR3 length equals 15 residues. Trimming stripped 6 bases from V and 2 bases from J, with 15 bases between. Germline V gene data show CDR1 as MNHEY and CDR2 as SMNVEV (reference sequence). The CDR3 here is CASRGVRGLTDTQYF. In DNA, the CDR3 is TGTGCCAGCAGAGGCGTTCGGGGGCTCACAGATACGCAGTATTTT.

The chain has TRBV5-6 and TRBJ2-7; possible D gene TRBD1, 6 bases. Germline CDR1 reads SGHDT; CDR2 reads YYEEEE. This CDR3 has 15 residues. Trimming left V 4 bases short and J 3 bases short, with 17 bases between. This CDR3 reads CASSQPGTPVYEQYF. DNA for the CDR3: TGTGCCAGCAGCCAGCCTGGGACACCGGTCTACGAGCAGTACTTC.

The J gene is TRBJ2-7, the V gene TRBV20-1, with 10 bases fitting TRBD1. The trim removed 3 bases at V and 5 bases at J, leaving 7 bases unmatched. The CDR3 contains 14 residues. The germline gives CDR1 DFQATT, CDR2 SNEGSKA (reference sequence). CDR3 DNA: TGCAGTGCTAGGGGGGACAGGGGAGCCCACGAGCAGTACTTC. Amino acid sequence: CSARGDRGAHEQYF.

This clonotype was detected only once. The chain uses TRBV19 and TRBJ1-4; tentatively, D is TRBD1 (5 bases). Germline V lookup: CDR1 LNHDA, CDR2 SQIVND (reference sequence). The CDR3 totals 15 residues. Trimming pared 7 bases from V and 0 bases from J, leaving 12 bases between. The CDR3 coding sequence is TGTGCCAGTAATACCGACAGAACAACTAATGAAAAACTGTTTTTT. Translated, it gives CASNTDRTTNEKLFF.

In this sample, this clonotype turned up many times. The rearrangement uses TRBV7-2 and TRBJ2-5; D remains unclear. Germline V gene data show CDR1 as SGHTA and CDR2 as FQGNSA. V shed 1 base and J shed 3 bases, with 6 bases lying between them. CDR3 length equals 13 residues. The CDR3 coding sequence is TGTGCCAGCAGCTTAGTGTGGGAAGAGACCCAGTACTTC. This sequence encodes CASSLVWEETQYF. Full variable domain (rest looked up from reference TRBV7-2 and TRBJ2-5): GAGVSQSPSNKVTEKGKDVELRCDPISGHTALYWYRQSLGQGLEFLIYFQGNSAPDKSGLPSDRFSAERTGGSVSTLTIQRTQQEDSAVYLCASSLVWEETQYFGPGTRLLVL.

A few counts support this clonotype. This rearrangement joins TRBV24-1 to TRBJ2-5; 9 positions match TRBD1. Trimming at V came to 9 bases and at J to 4 bases, leaving 5 bases not matched to a gene. CDR1 and CDR2 from the germline V gene are KGHDR and SFDVKD. This CDR3 comprises 13 residues. The CDR3 loop reads CATSGQGIETQYF. The CDR3 DNA is TGTGCCACCTCTGGACAGGGGATAGAGACCCAGTACTTC.

The CDR3 coding sequence is TGTGCCAGCAGCTTGGCTAGCGGGAGAGTTTCCGGGGAGCTGTTTTTT. Its translation: CASSLASGRVSGELFF. The V call is TRBV5-6, the J call TRBJ2-2, with 10 bases matching TRBD2. The CDR3 extends over 16 amino acids. J was trimmed by 6 bases and V by 0 bases; bases with no gene match: 5. CDR1 and CDR2 from the germline V gene are SGHDT and YYEEEE. The full variable domain, with the rest looked up from reference TRBV5-6 and TRBJ2-2, is DAGVTQSPTHLIKTRGQQVTLRCSPKSGHDTVSWYQQALGQGPQFIFQYYEEEERQRGNFPDRFSGHQFPNYSSELNVNALLLGDSALYLCASSLASGRVSGELFFGEGSRLTVL.

The chain links TRBV19 to TRBJ2-7; 7 bases fit TRBD1. The V and J ends lost 9 bases and 6 bases, in that order; junction bases with no gene match: 11. CDR3 length: 13 amino acids. The germline V gene encodes CDR1 LNHDA and CDR2 SQIVND (reference sequence). This CDR3 is CASGTAFEGEQYF. Written as DNA, the CDR3 is TGTGCCAGCGGGACAGCATTTGAGGGCGAGCAGTACTTC.

This clonotype occurred once. At one end, the junction sequence differs from germline, possibly due to a read error. The CDR3 region has the DNA TGCGCCAGCGGCTTGGGACCTAGCGGGGCCACAGATACGCAGTATTTT. Protein: CASGLGPSGATDTQYF. This chain joins TRBV5-1 and TRBJ2-3; 9 bases fit TRBD2. This CDR3 has 16 residues. The V gene's germline CDR1 is SGHRS and CDR2 YFSETQ.

There are many counts of this clonotype. This chain links TRBV28 with TRBJ2-7, with 8 bases identical to TRBD2. The ends lost 8 bases at V and 5 bases at J; junction bases unmatched: 8. This CDR3 spans 13 amino acids. The germline CDR1 and CDR2 sequences are MDHEN and SYDVKM. CDR3 sequence (DNA): TGTGCCAGCCGTCCGGGACTAGTTAACGAGCAGTACTTC. It yields the protein CASRPGLVNEQYF.

The sample holds a few counts of this clonotype. The chain has TRBV5-8 and TRBJ1-3, with D unclear. CDR1 is SGHTS, CDR2 YDEGEE, per germline. The V gene lost 4 bases and the J gene lost 1 base, with 9 bases spanning the gap. This CDR3 is 14 amino acids long. The CDR3 nucleotides read TGTGCCAGCAGCCCACGAACTTCTGGAAACACCATATATTTT. The encoded protein is CASSPRTSGNTIYF.

This clonotype was counted at least ten times. The V call is TRBV11-2, the J call TRBJ2-3; a weak D match, TRBD2 (5 bases). There are 16 residues in the CDR3. Trimming took off 3 bases at V and 2 bases at J, with 15 bases between the two ends. The germline CDR1 and CDR2 sequences are SGHAT and FQNNGV. The CDR3 bases are TGTGCCAGCAGCTTGGGAGCGGCATCCCCCACAGATACGCAGTATTTT. Amino acid sequence: CASSLGAASPTDTQYF. Full variable domain (remainder filled in from reference TRBV11-2 and TRBJ2-3): EAGVAQSPRYKIIEKRQSVAFWCNPISGHATLYWYQQILGQGPKLLIQFQNNGVVDDSQLPKDRFSAERLKGVDSTLKIQPAKLEDSAVYLCASSLGAASPTDTQYFGPGTRLTVL.

This clonotype was seen at least ten times. The chain joins TRBV5-1 to TRBJ1-4; 9 bases are a match to TRBD1. V shed 4 bases, J shed 7 bases, and the junction held 2 bases outside the gene matches. This CDR3 spans 13 amino acids. Per germline, CDR1 SGHRS and CDR2 YFSETQ. CDR3 DNA: TGCGCCAGCAGCCTGGGACAGGGTGAAAAACTGTTTTTT. Encoded protein: CASSLGQGEKLFF.

In this sample, this clonotype turned up a few times. The rearrangement links TRBV12-3 or TRBV12-4 to TRBJ2-7, with D possibly being TRBD1 (6 bases). CDR3 size: 14 residues. Trimming took 6 bases from V and 3 from J, leaving 15 bases between them. In DNA, the CDR3 is TGTGCCAGCAGCGGAAACCGCAGGGGCTACGAGCAGTACTTC. Its translation is CASSGNRRGYEQYF.

The chain couples TRBV24-1 to TRBJ2-7; 7 nucleotides line up with TRBD2. J gave up 5 bases and V 10 bases, and 4 bases lay outside the gene matches. Germline-derived CDR1 and CDR2 are KGHDR and SFDVKD. The length of the CDR3 is 11 residues. DNA for the CDR3: TGTGCCACTGGGGAGGGTCACGAGCAGTACTTC. Translated: CATGEGHEQYF.

This clonotype was seen at least ten times. This sequence joins TRBV5-1 and TRBJ2-3; 7 bases map to TRBD2. CDR1 and CDR2 (germline): SGHRS, YFSETQ. V dropped 5 bases and J dropped 4; count of bases not matched to a gene: 7. This CDR3 contains 14 residues. The CDR3 DNA reads TGCGCCAGCAGTCGGAGCGGGAACGCAGATACGCAGTATTTT. This translates into CASSRSGNADTQYF.

The CDR3 nucleotides read TGCAGTGCGCCTAGCGGGGGGGCCTACGAGCAGTACTTC. Its protein is CSAPSGGAYEQYF. This chain joins TRBV20-1 and TRBJ2-7; 12 bases match TRBD2. Germline V gene sequence: CDR1 DFQATT, CDR2 SNEGSKA (reference sequence). The CDR3 runs to 13 residues. The V segment lost 6 bases and the J segment 2 bases; nucleotides outside the gene matches: 2.

The genes are TRBV5-4 and TRBJ2-5, with a tentative D call TRBD1 (5 bases). V dropped 4 bases and J dropped 1 base, with 8 bases sitting between them. CDR1 and CDR2 (germline): SGHNT, YYREEE (reference sequence). CDR3 length equals 13 residues. This chain's CDR3 is CASSQDTQETQYF. The CDR3 DNA follows: TGTGCCAGCAGCCAGGACACCCAAGAGACCCAGTACTTC.

Ten or more counts support this clonotype. This chain joins TRBV2 and TRBJ2-1, with 10 bases fitting TRBD2. Germline V gene lookup returns CDR1 SNHLY and CDR2 FYNNEI. The trim removed 6 bases at V and 10 bases at J, leaving 24 bases unmatched. This CDR3 contains 19 residues. The CDR3 region has the DNA TGTGCCAGCAGCCATGGGCGGGGGACTAGCGAGAGGAGGTTTATAGAGCAGTTCTTC. Translated, it gives CASSHGRGTSERRFIEQFF. The full variable domain, its missing parts supplied by reference TRBV2 and TRBJ2-1, is EPEVTQTPSHQVTQMGQEVILRCVPISNHLYFYWYRQILGQKVEFLVSFYNNEISEKSEIFDDQFSVERPDGSNFTLKIRSTKLEDSAMYFCASSHGRGTSERRFIEQFFGPGTRLTVL.

This clonotype was recorded many times. The chain has TRBV3-1 and TRBJ1-3; no clear D. CDR1 is LGHDT, CDR2 YNNKEL, per germline (reference sequence). The CDR3 is 13 residues long. V was clipped by 0 bases and J by 4 bases, with 4 bases between them. CDR3 nucleotides: TGTGCCAGCAGCCAAGATAGCGGAAACACCATATATTTT. Translation gives CASSQDSGNTIYF.

This clonotype was seen a handful of times. The rearrangement joins TRBV7-9 to TRBJ2-3, with D possibly being TRBD1 or TRBD2 (5 bases each). V gave up 8 bases and J gave up 0 bases, with 15 bases separating them. The CDR3 has 15 amino acids. Germline CDR1 and CDR2: SEHNR and FQNEAQ (reference sequence). CDR3 protein: CASLIGTASTDTQYF. Written as DNA, the CDR3 is TGTGCCAGCCTCATAGGGACGGCAAGCACAGATACGCAGTATTTT.

The chain employs TRBV7-2 and TRBJ2-7; 8 bases are shared with TRBD1. The junction had 4 bases not matched to a gene; V was cut back by 2 bases and J by 1 base. CDR1 SGHTA and CDR2 FQGNSA come from the germline V gene. This CDR3 has 15 amino acids. This CDR3 reads CASSLSRTGSYEQYF. Here the CDR3 DNA reads TGTGCCAGCAGCTTATCCCGGACAGGGTCCTACGAGCAGTACTTC.

This clonotype turned up a few times. The rearrangement links TRBV6-1 to TRBJ2-7, with D possibly being TRBD1 (5 bases). Germline V gene data show CDR1 as MNHNS and CDR2 as SASEGT. The CDR3 has 14 residues. V dropped 5 bases and J dropped 2 bases, with 13 bases sitting between them. Here the CDR3 reads CASSWAGPPYEQYF. CDR3 in DNA: TGTGCCAGCAGTTGGGCAGGGCCTCCCTACGAGCAGTACTTC.

The J gene is TRBJ2-1, the V gene TRBV20-1; D not resolved. This CDR3 has 14 residues. V lost 5 bases, J lost 0 bases, and 11 bases lay in between. Germline values: CDR1 DFQATT, CDR2 SNEGSKA (reference sequence). Here the CDR3 DNA reads TGCAGTGCTCTGGGTACCATCTCCTACAATGAGCAGTTCTTC. It codes for CSALGTISYNEQFF.

The chain links TRBV18 to TRBJ1-6, with unresolved D. The CDR3 consists of 15 residues. V lost 6 bases to trimming and J lost 7 bases, with 16 bases between them. The germline V gene encodes CDR1 KGHSH and CDR2 LQKENI. This CDR3 is CASSPGVTSNSPLHF. CDR3 bases: TGTGCCAGCTCCCCCGGGGTGACATCGAATTCACCCCTCCACTTT. The entire variable domain, with the rest obtained from reference TRBV18 and TRBJ1-6, is as follows: NAGVMQNPRHLVRRRGQEARLRCSPMKGHSHVYWYRQLPEEGLKFMVYLQKENIIDESGMPKERFSAEFPKEGPSILRIQQVVRGDSAAYFCASSPGVTSNSPLHFGNGTRLTVT.

This clonotype was counted ten times or more. The chain employs TRBV28 and TRBJ2-3, with D perhaps TRBD1 (6 bases). This CDR3 comprises 16 residues. Between the trimmed V and J ends, which lost 4 bases and 4 bases, there was a span of 18 bases. Germline V gives CDR1 MDHEN, CDR2 SYDVKM. The CDR3 coding sequence is TGTGCCAGCAGTTCCCGCAGGGGTGGGAGCCCAGATACGCAGTATTTT. It is translated as CASSSRRGGSPDTQYF.

The chain uses TRBV9 and TRBJ2-2; maybe TRBD2 (6 bases). The CDR3 has 15 amino acids. Germline V gene sequence: CDR1 SGDLS, CDR2 YYNGEE. The V and J ends lost 2 bases and 6 bases respectively, with 14 bases between them. DNA for the CDR3: TGTGCCAGCAGCGTGGGGTTCGGGGGATCCGGGGAGCTGTTTTTT. Its protein product is CASSVGFGGSGELFF.

The V gene is TRBV7-9, the J gene TRBJ2-7; D might be TRBD1 or TRBD2, each matching 5 bases. The V gene's germline CDR1 is SEHNR and CDR2 FQNEAQ (reference sequence). V lost 2 bases and J 2 bases, leaving 10 bases between the germline ends. There are 14 residues in the CDR3. The CDR3 nucleotides are TGTGCCAGCAGCTTACCCGGGGCCACCTACGAGCAGTACTTC. Protein sequence: CASSLPGATYEQYF. The full variable domain, in which reference TRBV7-9 and TRBJ2-7 provide the parts outside the CDR3, is DTGVSQNPRHKITKRGQNVTFRCDPISEHNRLYWYRQTLGQGPEFLTYFQNEAQLEKSRLLSDRFSAERPKGSFSTLEIQRTEQGDSAMYLCASSLPGATYEQYFGPGTRLTVT.

This clonotype was counted only a few times. The V and J genes are TRBV7-9 and TRBJ2-1, with D hard to call. With 0 bases removed from V and 2 bases from J, the gap between germline ends came to 5 bases. Germline V CDR1 and CDR2: SEHNR, FQNEAQ (reference sequence). The CDR3 length is 14 residues. CDR3 residues: CASSLARTYNEQFF. The CDR3 bases are TGTGCCAGCAGCTTAGCACGCACCTACAATGAGCAGTTCTTC. Full variable domain (outside the CDR3, taken from reference TRBV7-9 and TRBJ2-1): DTGVSQNPRHKITKRGQNVTFRCDPISEHNRLYWYRQTLGQGPEFLTYFQNEAQLEKSRLLSDRFSAERPKGSFSTLEIQRTEQGDSAMYLCASSLARTYNEQFFGPGTRLTVL.

This clonotype has at least ten counts. The V gene is TRBV7-3, the J gene TRBJ2-1, with 8 bases lining up with TRBD2. The CDR3 totals 14 residues. After removal of 3 bases from V and 12 bases from J, the junction contained 10 bases not matched to a gene. Per the germline V gene, CDR1 is SGHTA and CDR2 is FQGTGA. CDR3 sequence: CASSLAPPGGPQFF. CDR3 nucleotides: TGTGCCAGCAGCTTGGCTCCCCCGGGAGGGCCGCAGTTCTTC.

V gene TRBV20-1 combines with J gene TRBJ2-7; D possibly matches TRBD1 or TRBD2 (5 bases each). Germline CDR1 DFQATT, CDR2 SNEGSKA (reference sequence). V was shortened by 5 bases and J by 2 bases, with 16 bases between the two germline ends. This CDR3 has 14 residues. CDR3 sequence reads: CSADPGTVTYEQYF. CDR3 DNA: TGCAGTGCTGACCCAGGGACGGTTACCTACGAGCAGTACTTC.